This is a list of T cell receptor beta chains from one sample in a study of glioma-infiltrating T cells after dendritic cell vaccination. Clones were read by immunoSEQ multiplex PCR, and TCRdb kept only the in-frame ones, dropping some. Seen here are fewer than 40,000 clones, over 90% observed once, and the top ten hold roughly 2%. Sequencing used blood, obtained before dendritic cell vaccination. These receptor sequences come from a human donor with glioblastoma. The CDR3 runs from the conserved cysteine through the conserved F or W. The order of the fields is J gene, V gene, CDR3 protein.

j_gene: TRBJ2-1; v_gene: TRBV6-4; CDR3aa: CASSALAGPWDEQFF
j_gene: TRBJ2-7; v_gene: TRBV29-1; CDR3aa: CSGSRTAHDYEQYF
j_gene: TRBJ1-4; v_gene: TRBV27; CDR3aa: CASSLSRGQGGKLFF
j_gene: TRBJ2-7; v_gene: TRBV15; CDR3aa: CATSRGEGTANYEQYF
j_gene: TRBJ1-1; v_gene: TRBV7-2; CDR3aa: CASSVRGLGTEAFF
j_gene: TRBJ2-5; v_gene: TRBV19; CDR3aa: CASSIVGTLRETQYF
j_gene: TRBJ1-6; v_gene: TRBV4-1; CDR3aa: CASSQKQGWRDSPLHF
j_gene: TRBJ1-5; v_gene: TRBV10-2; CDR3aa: CASRETGYRDNQPQHF
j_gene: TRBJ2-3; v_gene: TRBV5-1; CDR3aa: CASSAGQDTDTQYF
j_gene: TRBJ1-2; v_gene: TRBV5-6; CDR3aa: CASSLDNRGRSYGYTF
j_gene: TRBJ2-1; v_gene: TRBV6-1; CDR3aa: CASSLGTSGGAEQFF
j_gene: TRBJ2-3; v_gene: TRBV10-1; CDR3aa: CASSMTTHTDTQYF
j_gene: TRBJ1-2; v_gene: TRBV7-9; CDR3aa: CASSLVAYEVYGYTF
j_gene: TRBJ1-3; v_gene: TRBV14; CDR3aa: CASSSQGYTIYF
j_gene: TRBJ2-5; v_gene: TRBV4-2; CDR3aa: CASSQERGGAFGQETQYF
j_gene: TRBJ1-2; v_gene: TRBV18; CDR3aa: CASSPTGKNYGYTF
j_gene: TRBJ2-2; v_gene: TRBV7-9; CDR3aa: CASSSGTVNTGELFF
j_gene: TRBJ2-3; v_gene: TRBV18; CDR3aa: CASSPMSDTQYF
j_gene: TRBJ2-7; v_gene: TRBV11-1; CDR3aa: CASSSSRGGSSSYEQYF
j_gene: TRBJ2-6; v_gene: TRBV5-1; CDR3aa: CASSLQDYRANVLTF
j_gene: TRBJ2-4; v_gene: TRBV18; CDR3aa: CASSDGSRQNIQYF
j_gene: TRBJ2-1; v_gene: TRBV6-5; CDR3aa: CAIEGMDRVSNEQFF
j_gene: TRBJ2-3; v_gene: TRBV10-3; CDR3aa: CAIKSGGGAGTDTQYF
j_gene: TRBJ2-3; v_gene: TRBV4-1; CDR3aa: CASSPLGADTQYF